What follows is one TCR beta chain and its context. Researchers ran the assay at a deep level. Produced via immunoSEQ multiplex PCR; TCRdb's table is partial and in-frame only. Here the sample spans roughly 2,500,000 clones, 93% being singletons. The study separated CD4+ cells into CD45RA+ naive and CD45RA-negative memory subsets. Trimming removed 4 bases from V and 6 bases from J, with 19 bases in between. The germline gives CDR1 ENHRY, CDR2 SYGVKD. There are 16 residues in the CDR3. This specimen belongs to a study of shared clonotypes between healthy human individuals. Study-level background: Ranging from 18 to 49 in age, donors were two women and three men.

This clonotype originated in a man between 18 and 29 years old in good health. Some clones in this sample may be carry-over from other donors' samples. Specimen: naive CD4+ T cells from PBMCs. The sample's subset: CD45RA+ positively selected. This chain uses TRBV10-3 with TRBJ1-5, with a tentative D call TRBD1 (6 bases). The CDR3 DNA sequence: TGTGCCATCAGTGCAGGAGGGGGGCCCGGAGGTCAGCCCCAGCATTTT. Translated, it gives CAISAGGGPGGQPQHF.